This T cell receptor (beta chain) came from a study of blood T cell repertoires in COVID-19. Study-wide context: In each case, the material was cDNA or gDNA derived from T cells, B-cell-depleted T cells, or PBMCs.

The CDR3 consists of 16 residues. The V and J ends lost 0 bases and 8 bases, in that order; junction bases with no gene match: 6. The V gene's germline CDR1 is LGHNA and CDR2 YSLEER. Here immunoSEQ multiplex PCR was the method, and the copy in TCRdb shows in-frame clones only, minus some. This sample has just under 65,000 clones, with more than 60% found just once. The source is a human donor in a cohort sampled during active COVID-19. The sample comprised peripheral blood. The chain uses TRBV4-3 and TRBJ2-1; 11 positions match TRBD1. The CDR3 region has the DNA TGCGCCAGCAGCCAAGATCTCGGACAGGGGGCCGATGAGCAGTTCTTC. Encoded protein: CASSQDLGQGADEQFF.